This T cell receptor beta chain was sequenced for a study of blood T cell repertoires in COVID-19. Turning to the study itself: PBMCs, B-cell-depleted T cells, or T cells were the source of the cDNA or gDNA that made up the material.

Method: immunoSEQ multiplex PCR; TCRdb's copy keeps in-frame clones and lacks some. Counted here are roughly 260,000 clones, 83% occurring once; the ten biggest clones make up 3.6%. The receptor's source is a woman aged 40 to 50 who had been exposed to COVID-19. What was sequenced was PBMCs or T cells enriched from blood (not recorded which).

The CDR3 protein is CASSRGTYEQYF. The CDR3 region has the DNA TGTGCCAGCAGCCGAGGTACCTACGAGCAGTACTTC. The chain uses TRBV5-6 and TRBJ2-7, with no clear D. Deletions cut 4 bases from V and 2 bases from J, with 7 bases between. This CDR3 comprises 12 residues. Germline V gene sequence: CDR1 SGHDT, CDR2 YYEEEE.